This entry concerns a single TCR beta chain. Its cognate antigen is unknown. The CDR3 length is 15 residues. Trimming cost V 4 bases and J 4 bases, with 17 bases left between them. Per the germline V gene, CDR1 is ENHRY and CDR2 is SYGVKD. This entry is derived from a study of T cells in Graves' hyperthyroidism and ophthalmopathy. Study-level results: Blood also showed most of the thyroid clonotypes that were expanded above 0.001.

Patients were excluded for uncontrolled infection, other autoimmune disease, pregnancy or lactation. From RNA transcripts, TCR beta CDR3 regions were amplified. The HTBI primer set served for first-round RT-PCR of the TCR CDR3. TCRdb itself ran the multiplex PCR reads through MiXCR, one entry per CDR3 protein. The table records 480,000 or so distinct CDR3 sequences, 46% of them present only once. The genes are TRBV10-3 and TRBJ2-7; maybe TRBD1 (6 bases). The receptor comes from an adult woman with Graves' disease, either hyperthyroidism or ophthalmopathy (not recorded which). The source material was peripheral blood or thyroid tissue (not recorded which). The CDR3 coding sequence is TGTGCCATCAGTGTTAAGGGGGTTGGTGGGTACGAGCAGTACTTC. It specifies CAISVKGVGGYEQYF.